This TCR beta chain is drawn from a study of response to subunit inactivated influenza vaccine. Study-level points and caveats: Seasonal influenza vaccination, on each occasion, was suggested by the authors to recruit few new T cells.

TCRdb redid the calling of the RT-PCR reads with MiXCR, one entry per CDR3 protein. The sample yields around 500,000 distinct CDR3 sequences, roughly 11% seen once. This clonotype was recorded a few times. Its antigen is unknown. V lost 5 bases to trimming and J lost 3 bases; unmatched junction nucleotides: 8. CDR3 length: 15 residues. Germline V gene data show CDR1 as MNHEY and CDR2 as SMNVEV (reference sequence). The V gene is TRBV27, the J gene TRBJ2-7, with 9 bases matching TRBD1. The input for sequencing was PBMCs from blood, taken about 6 weeks after vaccination. The clonotype originates from a man in his forties or fifties who received an inactivated influenza vaccine. Here the CDR3 DNA reads TGTGCCAGCAGTCCGGGACAGGGTATCATCTACGAGCAGTACTTC. Its translation: CASSPGQGIIYEQYF.